This TCR beta chain was observed in a study of blood T cell repertoires in COVID-19. As for the study in general: Both acute and convalescent COVID-19 samples were obtained from the United States, Italy and Spain.

The assay was immunoSEQ multiplex PCR, and TCRdb's table has in-frame clones only and misses some. In the table there are about 23,000 clones, 83% of which are singletons. The germline V gene has CDR1 SGHTS and CDR2 YDEGEE. This CDR3 spans 12 amino acids. The germline V and J ends were trimmed by 5 bases and 8 bases, with 10 bases remaining between them. Specimen: peripheral blood. This sequence originates from a man aged 70 or older with acute or convalescent COVID-19. The chain uses TRBV5-8 and TRBJ1-4; D remains ambiguous. CDR3 region: CASSPMREKLFF. CDR3 coding DNA: TGTGCCAGCAGTCCTATGCGGGAAAAACTGTTTTTT. The variable domain in full, with the rest retrieved from reference TRBV5-8 and TRBJ1-4, is EAGVTQSPTHLIKTRGQQATLRCSPISGHTSVYWYQQALGLGLQFLLWYDEGEERNRGNFPPRFSGRQFPNYSSELNVNALELEDSALYLCASSPMREKLFFGSGTQLSVL.